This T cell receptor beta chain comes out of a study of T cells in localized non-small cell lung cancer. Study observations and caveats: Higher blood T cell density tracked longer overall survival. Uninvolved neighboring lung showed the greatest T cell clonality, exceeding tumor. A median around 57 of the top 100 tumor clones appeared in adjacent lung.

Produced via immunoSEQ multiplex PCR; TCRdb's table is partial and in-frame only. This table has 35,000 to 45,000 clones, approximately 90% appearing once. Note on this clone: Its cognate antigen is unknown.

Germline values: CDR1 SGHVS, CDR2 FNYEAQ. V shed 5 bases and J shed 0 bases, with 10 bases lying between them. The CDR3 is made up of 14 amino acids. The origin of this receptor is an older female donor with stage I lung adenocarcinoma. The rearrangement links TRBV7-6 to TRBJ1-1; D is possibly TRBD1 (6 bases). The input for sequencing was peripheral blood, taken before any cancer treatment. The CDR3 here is CASSATGMNTEAFF. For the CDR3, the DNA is TGTGCCAGCAGCGCCACAGGGATGAACACTGAAGCTTTCTTT.